These T cell receptor beta chains were read from a single sample in a study of graft-versus-host responses after intestinal transplantation. These receptors have no known antigen. TCRdb's table, derived via immunoSEQ multiplex PCR, lists solely in-frame clones and lacks some. Among 80,000 to 100,000 clones, 85% to 95% were seen once, and the ten largest hold about 0.072%. This specimen consisted of unstimulated CD8+ T cells sorted from spleen or lymph node cells, obtained before transplant. Receptors were obtained from a human donor who was the organ donor for an intestinal transplant. Both conserved end residues are part of each CDR3. The D gene is left open where the match is weak. Not all rows give a size; the values are once, few, many and, for expanded clones, a class.

CDR3 DNA | CDR3 protein | J gene | clone size | V gene | D gene
TGTGCCACCAGCAGGGGTTCAGGGGATGGCTACACCTTC | CATSRGSGDGYTF | TRBJ1-2 | once | TRBV15 | .
TGTGCCAGCAGCCAAGGGAGGAGTCCCTCCTACAATGAGCAGTTCTTC | CASSQGRSPSYNEQFF | TRBJ2-1 | once | TRBV14 | .
TGTGCCAGCAGCGTAGGGAGTGGTAATGAAAAACTGTTTTTT | CASSVGSGNEKLFF | TRBJ1-4 | . | TRBV9 | .
TGCGCCAGCAGCTTGGGGGGACTAGCGGGAATCTACGAGCAGTACTTC | CASSLGGLAGIYEQYF | TRBJ2-7 | . | TRBV5-1 | TRBD2
TGTGCCAGCAGCTTAGCCGGTAGCGGGAGCCCAGATACGCAGTATTTT | CASSLAGSGSPDTQYF | TRBJ2-3 | once | TRBV13 | TRBD2
TGTGCCAGCAGTCTGACAGGGTCAGCATACCGCCGTCTACGAGAGCAGTACTTC | CASSLTGSAYRRLREQYF | TRBJ2-7 | . | TRBV2 | TRBD1
TGTGCCAGCAGCTTGACAGGGGGGAACACTGAAGCTTTCTTT | CASSLTGGNTEAFF | TRBJ1-1 | once | TRBV28 | TRBD1
TGTGCCAGCAGCTTCATAGGGGAGGGACTGTTTTTT | CASSFIGEGLFF | TRBJ1-4 | few | TRBV5-4 | .
TGTGCCAGCAGTTTATCGGACAGGGGTGACTACGAGCAGTACTTC | CASSLSDRGDYEQYF | TRBJ2-7 | . | TRBV27 | TRBD1
TGTGCCAGCGGACAGCAGCTCAAAGAGACCCAGTACTTC | CASGQQLKETQYF | TRBJ2-5 | . | TRBV25-1 | .
TGTGCCAGCAGTCACCCCCGGGACAGCACGAACACTGAAGCTTTCTTT | CASSHPRDSTNTEAFF | TRBJ1-1 | once | TRBV2 | TRBD1
TGTGCCAGCAGTCCCCTCTTAGCGGGAGGTGCCGGGGAGCTGTTTTTT | CASSPLLAGGAGELFF | TRBJ2-2 | . | TRBV28 | TRBD2
TGTGCCAGCAGCAAAGCCCGGGGGACCGCAGACTCTGGAAACACCATATATTTT | CASSKARGTADSGNTIYF | TRBJ1-3 | . | TRBV21-1 | .
TGTGCCAGCAACAACGTCGACAGTAGCACAGATACGCAGTATTTT | CASNNVDSSTDTQYF | TRBJ2-3 | . | TRBV28 | .
TGTGCCAGCAGTCGACAGGGCGAAAATGAAAAACTGTTTTTT | CASSRQGENEKLFF | TRBJ1-4 | . | TRBV6-6 | TRBD1
TGTGCCAGCAGCGACTACGGGACAGGGGACGATGAGCAGTTCTTC | CASSDYGTGDDEQFF | TRBJ2-1 | . | TRBV13 | TRBD1
TGCGCCAGCGGCCAAGGGAAGACTAGCGGGGGAAGCTCCTACGAGCAGTACTTC | CASGQGKTSGGSSYEQYF | TRBJ2-7 | . | TRBV4-1 | TRBD2
TGTGCCAGCAGTTTAGAGGGACAGGGGATAAACACCATATATTTT | CASSLEGQGINTIYF | TRBJ1-3 | once | TRBV28 | TRBD1
TGTGCCAGCAGCTCCGCGACAGTCATGAACACTGAAGCTTTCTTT | CASSSATVMNTEAFF | TRBJ1-1 | . | TRBV7-9 | .
TGTGCCAGCAGCTTAGAACCAGGGGGCGCGAGAGAGACCCAGTACTTC | CASSLEPGGARETQYF | TRBJ2-5 | . | TRBV7-9 | TRBD1
TGTGCCAGCAGTGAAGGGACAGGGGAGACCCTTAAGGAGAACACTGAAGCTTTCTTT | CASSEGTGETLKENTEAFF | TRBJ1-1 | . | TRBV6-1 | TRBD1
TGTGCCACCAAAAGCGGGCCTGCAACTAATGAAAAACTGTTTTTT | CATKSGPATNEKLFF | TRBJ1-4 | . | TRBV6-5 | .
TGCGCCAGCAGTAGCGGGGTTAACACTGAAGCTTTCTTT | CASSSGVNTEAFF | TRBJ1-1 | . | TRBV10-1 | .
TGTGCCAGCAGTTCTCACACAGGTAGCAATCAGCCCCAGCATTTT | CASSSHTGSNQPQHF | TRBJ1-5 | . | TRBV28 | .
TGCGCCAGCAGTGCCGGGACTACCATCACAGATACGCAGTATTTT | CASSAGTTITDTQYF | TRBJ2-3 | . | TRBV10-1 | TRBD2
TGTGCCAGCAGCCAGGGATATGGAGGTATGAAGCATGGCTACACCTTC | CASSQGYGGMKHGYTF | TRBJ1-2 | . | TRBV14 | .
TGTGCCAGCAGTGACCCCATGGAGACTAGCGAGGAACACAGGGATACGCAGTATTTT | CASSDPMETSEEHRDTQYF | TRBJ2-3 | . | TRBV6-4 | TRBD2
TGTGCCAGCTCCGAAGGGACAGTAAAGGGAGAGACCCAGTACTTC | CASSEGTVKGETQYF | TRBJ2-5 | . | TRBV18 | TRBD1
TGCGCCAGCAGCACAGGACAGTTTACGAACACTGAAGCTTTCTTT | CASSTGQFTNTEAFF | TRBJ1-1 | . | TRBV5-1 | .
TGTGCCAGCAGTTACTCTCACAGGGGATCTAACTATGGCTACACCTTC | CASSYSHRGSNYGYTF | TRBJ1-2 | . | TRBV6-6 | TRBD1
TGCAGCGTTTATCCCTCACTAGCGGGAAGGGCAGATACGCAGTATTTT | CSVYPSLAGRADTQYF | TRBJ2-3 | once | TRBV29-1 | TRBD2
TGTGCCAGCAGTTGGCCGGGACAGGGTTTCGCTGGAAACACCATATATTTT | CASSWPGQGFAGNTIYF | TRBJ1-3 | . | TRBV28 | TRBD1
TGTGCCAGCGGCGGGACAGGGACCACCGGGGAGCTGTTTTTT | CASGGTGTTGELFF | TRBJ2-2 | few | TRBV5-4 | TRBD1
TGTGCCAGCAGCACTCAGGGGAATCAGCCCCAGCATTTT | CASSTQGNQPQHF | TRBJ1-5 | . | TRBV21-1 | .
TGTGCCAGCAGTTTTACAGGGAACAATGAGCAGTTCTTC | CASSFTGNNEQFF | TRBJ2-1 | . | TRBV28 | .
TGTGCCAGCAGTTTATACGCGGGAGGGCACTACAATGAGCAGTTCTTC | CASSLYAGGHYNEQFF | TRBJ2-1 | . | TRBV27 | TRBD2
TGTGCTAGTGGTTTGGCCCCTCTGACAGGGTCTGATGAGCAGTTCTTC | CASGLAPLTGSDEQFF | TRBJ2-1 | . | TRBV12-5 | TRBD1
TGTGCCAGCAGCTTAGTCGGACTAGAGATATGGTTGGATACGCAGTATTTT | CASSLVGLEIWLDTQYF | TRBJ2-3 | . | TRBV7-2 | TRBD2
TGTGCCAGCAGCCAGGGACTAGCGGGGCCCTACGAGCAGTACTTC | CASSQGLAGPYEQYF | TRBJ2-7 | . | TRBV4-2 | TRBD2
TGCGCCAGCAGCTTCACAGGGGACGAGCAGTACTTC | CASSFTGDEQYF | TRBJ2-7 | once | TRBV4-1 | TRBD1
TGTGCCAGCAGCACAGGGTTCCCTGAAGCTTTCTTT | CASSTGFPEAFF | TRBJ1-1 | . | TRBV7-9 | .
TGTGCCAGCAGCGTAGCCTCGACAGGGAACTATGGCTACACCTTC | CASSVASTGNYGYTF | TRBJ1-2 | . | TRBV9 | TRBD1
TGTGCCAGCCGGTACGGGAACGAGCAGTACTTC | CASRYGNEQYF | TRBJ2-7 | . | TRBV2 | .
TGTGCCAGCAGTGGGTTTTTGGCAGGTCTTGGAGCTTTCTTT | CASSGFLAGLGAFF | TRBJ1-1 | . | TRBV2 | .
TGCAGCGTTGAATGGGCGTACAATGAGCAGTTCTTC | CSVEWAYNEQFF | TRBJ2-1 | . | TRBV29-1 | .
TGTGCCAGCAGTTTATCACCGGGGGGGCCCTACAATGAGCAGTTCTTC | CASSLSPGGPYNEQFF | TRBJ2-1 | . | TRBV27 | TRBD2
TGTGCCAGCAGTTTCATCCTGAACACTGAAGCTTTCTTT | CASSFILNTEAFF | TRBJ1-1 | . | TRBV6-6 | .
TGCGCCAGCAGCTTGGGACTAGCGGGGAGCTACTACAATGAGCAGTTCTTC | CASSLGLAGSYYNEQFF | TRBJ2-1 | . | TRBV5-1 | TRBD2
TGTGCCAGTAGTACAACAGGGTTCTCCTACGAGCAGTACTTC | CASSTTGFSYEQYF | TRBJ2-7 | . | TRBV19 | .
TGTGCCAGCAGTTTATTCGCGGTCCACCCAAGTTACTCCTACGAGCAGTACTTC | CASSLFAVHPSYSYEQYF | TRBJ2-7 | . | TRBV28 | .
TGTGCCAGCAGCTTTGGGCTAGCGGGCGACTACGAGCAGTACTTC | CASSFGLAGDYEQYF | TRBJ2-7 | . | TRBV5-4 | TRBD2
TGTGCCAGCAGCTTAGGGCGCTCGGGACTAGCGGCATTGTGGGGCACCGGGGAGCTGTTTTTT | CASSLGRSGLAALWGTGELFF | TRBJ2-2 | . | TRBV13 | TRBD2